This paragraph covers one T cell receptor (beta chain) sequence. What it binds is unknown. The study ran its PCR with 60 Vbeta and 13 Jbeta primers. TCRdb's copy holds only in-frame clones and misses some; the assay was immunoSEQ multiplex PCR. The sample has 95,000 to 100,000 clones; over 60% are singletons. This sample stems from a study of cytomegalovirus exposure and HLA in healthy donors. The germline CDR1 and CDR2 sequences are MNHNY and SVGAGI (reference sequence). The CDR3 is made up of 14 amino acids. V lost 9 bases and J lost 7; bases outside the gene matches: 13. Findings and limits, study-wide: Association of a missense DCLRE1C variant with TCR beta V- and J-gene trimming was reported in a later analysis. A later analysis found most CMV-associated TCR beta chains apparently HLA-restricted.

V is TRBV6-6 and J is TRBJ2-7, with 9 bases aligning to TRBD2. The sequence derives from a human donor in good health. The sequenced material came from PBMCs. The DNA of the CDR3 is TGTGCCAGTGGAGGAATAGCGGGAGTATGGGAGCAGTACTTC. This sequence encodes CASGGIAGVWEQYF.